Listed here is a single T cell receptor (beta chain). Its antigen is unknown. This entry belongs to a study of cytomegalovirus exposure and HLA in healthy donors. Study observations and caveats: Earlier analysis looked at TCR beta V segments, and most were productive about 90% or about 30% of the time.

The germline V and J ends were trimmed by 4 bases and 0 bases, with 11 bases remaining between them. Per germline, CDR1 MDHEN and CDR2 SYDVKM. This CDR3 region has 15 residues. In the PCR, 60 Vbeta and 13 Jbeta primers were used. Profiled with immunoSEQ multiplex PCR; TCRdb holds only in-frame clones, not every one. The table lists about 160,000 clones, under 80% of them singletons. V and J are TRBV28 and TRBJ2-3, with D possibly TRBD1 on 6 matching bases. The receptor was derived from a man aged 35-49 years in good health and CMV-seronegative. Sequenced: PBMCs. Here the CDR3 reads CASSWDKTSTDTQYF. For the CDR3, the DNA is TGTGCCAGCAGTTGGGACAAGACCAGCACAGATACGCAGTATTTT.